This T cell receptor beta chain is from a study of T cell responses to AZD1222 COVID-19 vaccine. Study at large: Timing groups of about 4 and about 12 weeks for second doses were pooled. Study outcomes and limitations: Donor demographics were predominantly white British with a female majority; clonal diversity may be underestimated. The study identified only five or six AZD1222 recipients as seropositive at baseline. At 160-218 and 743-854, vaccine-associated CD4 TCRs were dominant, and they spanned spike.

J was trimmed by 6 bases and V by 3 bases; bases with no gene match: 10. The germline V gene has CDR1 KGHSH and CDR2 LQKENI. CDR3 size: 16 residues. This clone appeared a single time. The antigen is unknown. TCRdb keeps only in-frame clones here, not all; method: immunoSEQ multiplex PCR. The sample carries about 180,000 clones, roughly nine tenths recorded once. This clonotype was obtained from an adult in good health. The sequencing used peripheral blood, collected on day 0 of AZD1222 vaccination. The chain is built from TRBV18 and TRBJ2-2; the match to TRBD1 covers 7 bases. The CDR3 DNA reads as TGTGCCAGCTCACCTACCGGGACAGTCAAGGCCGGGGAGCTGTTTTTT. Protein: CASSPTGTVKAGELFF.